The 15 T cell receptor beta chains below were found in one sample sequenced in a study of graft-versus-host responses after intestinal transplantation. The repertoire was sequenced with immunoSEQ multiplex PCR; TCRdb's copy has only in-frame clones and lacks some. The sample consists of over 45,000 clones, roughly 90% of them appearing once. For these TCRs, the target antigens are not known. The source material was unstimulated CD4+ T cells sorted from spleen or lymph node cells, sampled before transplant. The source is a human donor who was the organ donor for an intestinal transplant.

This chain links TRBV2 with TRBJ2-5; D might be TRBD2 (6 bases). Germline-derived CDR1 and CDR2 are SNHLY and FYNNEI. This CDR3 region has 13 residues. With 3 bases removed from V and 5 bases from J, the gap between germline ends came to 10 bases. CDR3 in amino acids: CASSDGGSETQYF. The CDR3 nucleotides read TGTGCCAGCAGTGACGGGGGTAGTGAGACCCAGTACTTC.

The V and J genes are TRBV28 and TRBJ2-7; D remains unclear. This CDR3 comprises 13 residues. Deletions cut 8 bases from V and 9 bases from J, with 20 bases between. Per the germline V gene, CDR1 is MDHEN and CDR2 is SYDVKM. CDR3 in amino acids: CASGWALPTRQYF. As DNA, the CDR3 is TGTGCCAGCGGTTGGGCCTTACCTACGAGGCAGTACTTC.

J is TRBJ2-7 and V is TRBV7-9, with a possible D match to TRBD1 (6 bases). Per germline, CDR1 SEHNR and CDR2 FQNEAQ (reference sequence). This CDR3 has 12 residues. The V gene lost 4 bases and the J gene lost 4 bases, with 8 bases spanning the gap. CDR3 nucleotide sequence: TGTGCCAGCAGCTCCACAGGGTACGAGCAGTACTTC. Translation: CASSSTGYEQYF.

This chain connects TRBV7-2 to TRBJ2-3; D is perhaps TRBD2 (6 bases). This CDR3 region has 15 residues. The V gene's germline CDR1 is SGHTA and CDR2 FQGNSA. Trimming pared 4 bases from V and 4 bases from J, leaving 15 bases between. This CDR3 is CASSWLGLPADTQYF. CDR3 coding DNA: TGTGCCAGCAGCTGGTTGGGACTCCCGGCAGATACGCAGTATTTT.

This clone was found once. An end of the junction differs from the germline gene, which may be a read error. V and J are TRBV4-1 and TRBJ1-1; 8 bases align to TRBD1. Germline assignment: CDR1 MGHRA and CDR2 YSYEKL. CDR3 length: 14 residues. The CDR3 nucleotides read TGTGCCAGCAGCCAAGTAGGACAGGGCGGTTCAGCTTTCTTT. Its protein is CASSQVGQGGSAFF.

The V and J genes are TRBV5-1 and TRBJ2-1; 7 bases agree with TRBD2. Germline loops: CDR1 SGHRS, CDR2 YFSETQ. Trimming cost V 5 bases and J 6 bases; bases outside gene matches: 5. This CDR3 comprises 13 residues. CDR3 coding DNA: TGCGCCAGCAGTACACAGCGGGGCAATGAGCAGTTCTTC. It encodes CASSTQRGNEQFF.

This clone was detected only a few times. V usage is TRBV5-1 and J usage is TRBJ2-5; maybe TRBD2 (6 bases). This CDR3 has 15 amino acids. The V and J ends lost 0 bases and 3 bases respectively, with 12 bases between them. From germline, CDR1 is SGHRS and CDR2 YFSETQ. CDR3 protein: CASSLGMTSKETQYF. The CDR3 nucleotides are TGCGCCAGCAGCTTGGGAATGACTAGTAAAGAGACCCAGTACTTC.

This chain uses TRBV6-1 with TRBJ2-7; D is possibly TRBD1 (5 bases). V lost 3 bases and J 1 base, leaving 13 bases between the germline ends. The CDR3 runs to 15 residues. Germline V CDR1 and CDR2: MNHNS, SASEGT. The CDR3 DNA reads TGTGCCAGCAGTGAGGGAAGACAGATTTCCTACGAGCAGTACTTC. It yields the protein CASSEGRQISYEQYF.

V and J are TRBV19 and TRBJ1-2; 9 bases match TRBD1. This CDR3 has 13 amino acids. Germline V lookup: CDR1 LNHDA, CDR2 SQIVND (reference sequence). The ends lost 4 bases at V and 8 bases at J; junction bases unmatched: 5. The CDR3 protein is CASSTRTGAGYTF. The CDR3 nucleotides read TGTGCCAGTAGTACCCGGACAGGGGCCGGCTACACCTTC.

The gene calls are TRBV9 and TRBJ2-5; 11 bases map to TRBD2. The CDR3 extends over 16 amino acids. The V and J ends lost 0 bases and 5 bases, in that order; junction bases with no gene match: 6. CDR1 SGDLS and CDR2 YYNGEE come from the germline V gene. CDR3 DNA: TGTGCCAGCAGCGTAGGAGTAGCGGGAGGGGGGGAGACCCAGTACTTC. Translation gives CASSVGVAGGGETQYF.

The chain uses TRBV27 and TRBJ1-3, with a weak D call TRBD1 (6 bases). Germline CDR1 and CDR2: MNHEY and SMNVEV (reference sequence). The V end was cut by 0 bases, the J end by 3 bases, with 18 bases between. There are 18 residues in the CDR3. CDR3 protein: CASSLSGGGGAGGNTIYF. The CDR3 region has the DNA TGTGCCAGCAGTTTATCGGGGGGCGGGGGCGCGGGTGGAAACACCATATATTTT.

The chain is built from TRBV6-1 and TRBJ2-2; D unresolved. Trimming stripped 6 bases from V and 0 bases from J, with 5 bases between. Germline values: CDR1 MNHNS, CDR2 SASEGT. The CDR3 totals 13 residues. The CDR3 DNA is TGTGCCAGCAGAGCTTCGAACACCGGGGAGCTGTTTTTT. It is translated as CASRASNTGELFF.

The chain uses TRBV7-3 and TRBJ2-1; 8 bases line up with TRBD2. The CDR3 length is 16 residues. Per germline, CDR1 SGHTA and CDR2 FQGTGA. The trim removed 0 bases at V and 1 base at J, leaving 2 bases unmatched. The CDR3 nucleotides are TGTGCCAGCAGCTTAACAGCGGGAGTATCCTACAATGAGCAGTTCTTC. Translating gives CASSLTAGVSYNEQFF.

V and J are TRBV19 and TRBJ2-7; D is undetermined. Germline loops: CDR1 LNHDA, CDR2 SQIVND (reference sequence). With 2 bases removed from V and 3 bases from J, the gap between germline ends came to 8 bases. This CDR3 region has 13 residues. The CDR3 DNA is TGTGCCAGTAGTATACAGGATGACTACGAGCAGTACTTC. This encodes CASSIQDDYEQYF.

CDR3 in amino acids: CASSSTGNYGYTF. The CDR3 region has the DNA TGTGCCAGCAGCTCTACAGGGAACTATGGCTACACCTTC. The V call is TRBV11-1, the J call TRBJ1-2, with D maybe TRBD1 (6 bases). The germline CDR1 and CDR2 sequences are SGHAT and FQDESV (reference sequence). Between the trimmed V and J ends, which lost 4 bases and 2 bases, there was a span of 8 bases. This CDR3 region has 13 residues.